Listed below are T cell receptor beta chains from one sample, sequenced in a study of blood T cells in healthy people across ages. TCRdb reprocessed the 5' RACE reads with MiXCR, giving one entry per CDR3 protein. The sample shows some 670,000 distinct CDR3 sequences, 40% to 65% of them seen only once. The sample taken for sequencing was blood. Source of these receptors: a woman of 80 years or more in good health. CDR3s include the opening cysteine and the closing phenylalanine or tryptophan. Fields, in order: clone size, J gene, D gene, V gene, CDR3 protein, CDR3 DNA. D genes are given only for firm matches. Rows may omit the clone size; those that give it use once, few, many or a size class.

size: NA
J: TRBJ2-1
D: NA
V: TRBV7-9
CDR3: CASSPRDRGRTYNEQFF
DNA: TGTGCCAGCAGCCCGCGAGATAGAGGTCGAACTTACAATGAGCAGTTCTTC

size: many
J: TRBJ2-1
D: TRBD2
V: TRBV9
CDR3: CASSLGTSGRGEQFF
DNA: TGTGCCAGCAGCCTCGGGACTAGCGGGAGAGGTGAGCAGTTCTTC

size: NA
J: TRBJ2-7
D: NA
V: TRBV29-1
CDR3: CSVLRGTYEQYF
DNA: TGCAGCGTTTTACGAGGGACCTACGAGCAGTACTTC

size: NA
J: TRBJ2-7
D: NA
V: TRBV6-5
CDR3: CASSYASLPYEQYF
DNA: TGTGCCAGCAGTTACGCGAGCTTGCCCTACGAGCAGTACTTC

size: NA
J: TRBJ1-2
D: NA
V: TRBV20-1
CDR3: CSARLGDGYTF
DNA: TGCAGTGCTAGATTGGGGGATGGCTACACCTTC

size: many
J: TRBJ2-3
D: NA
V: TRBV29-1
CDR3: CSVALVGSTDTQYF
DNA: TGCAGCGTTGCCTTGGTGGGGAGCACAGATACGCAGTATTTT

size: NA
J: TRBJ2-1
D: NA
V: TRBV11-2
CDR3: CASSLENSGPLDEQFF
DNA: TGTGCCAGCAGCTTAGAGAATAGCGGCCCCCTTGATGAGCAGTTCTTC

size: many
J: TRBJ2-1
D: TRBD1
V: TRBV20-1
CDR3: CSATMPGQGTGNEQFF
DNA: TGCAGTGCTACCATGCCGGGACAGGGAACGGGCAATGAGCAGTTCTTC

size: NA
J: TRBJ2-5
D: NA
V: TRBV20-1
CDR3: CSAGSETQYF
DNA: TGCAGTGCTGGTAGCGAGACCCAGTACTTC

size: many
J: TRBJ2-4
D: NA
V: TRBV29-1
CDR3: CSVLTGTSAKNIQYF
DNA: TGCAGCGTTTTAACCGGGACGTCCGCCAAAAACATTCAGTACTTC

size: few
J: TRBJ2-2
D: NA
V: TRBV6-2/TRBV6-3
CDR3: CASSLTGRTGELFF
DNA: TGTGCCAGCAGTTTGACAGGGAGGACCGGGGAGCTGTTTTTT

size: NA
J: TRBJ2-3
D: TRBD1
V: TRBV2
CDR3: CASSGQGITDTQYF
DNA: TGTGCCAGCAGTGGACAGGGGATCACAGATACGCAGTATTTT

size: NA
J: TRBJ2-1
D: NA
V: TRBV11-3
CDR3: CASSLSGPTYNEQFF
DNA: TGTGCCAGCAGCTTAAGCGGCCCCACCTACAATGAGCAGTTCTTC

size: NA
J: TRBJ1-5
D: NA
V: TRBV6-5
CDR3: CASSYQRNQPQHF
DNA: TGTGCCAGCAGTTACCAGAGGAATCAGCCCCAGCATTTT

size: NA
J: TRBJ1-5
D: NA
V: TRBV7-9
CDR3: CASGGLSNQPQHF
DNA: TGTGCCAGCGGGGGGTTAAGCAATCAGCCCCAGCATTTT

size: many
J: TRBJ2-3
D: NA
V: TRBV29-1
CDR3: CSVFQSTDTQYF
DNA: TGCAGCGTTTTTCAGAGCACAGATACGCAGTATTTT

size: once
J: TRBJ1-4
D: NA
V: TRBV12-3/TRBV12-4
CDR3: CASSFAGQGYEKLFF
DNA: TGTGCCAGCAGTTTCGCTGGGCAGGGCTATGAAAAACTGTTTTTT

size: few
J: TRBJ2-3
D: NA
V: TRBV5-1
CDR3: CASSAGARDTQYF
DNA: TGCGCCAGCAGCGCGGGGGCTCGGGATACGCAGTATTTT

size: NA
J: TRBJ2-1
D: NA
V: TRBV2
CDR3: CASSGTHRDNEQFF
DNA: TGTGCCAGCAGTGGGACCCACAGGGACAATGAGCAGTTCTTC

size: few
J: TRBJ2-2
D: TRBD2
V: TRBV5-6
CDR3: CASSLFSGGTDGELFF
DNA: TGTGCCAGCAGCTTGTTTTCGGGGGGGACGGACGGGGAGCTGTTTTTT

size: NA
J: TRBJ2-3
D: NA
V: TRBV7-9
CDR3: CASSSILPGTPKVDTQYF
DNA: TGTGCCAGCAGCTCAATTCTCCCCGGGACCCCGAAGGTAGATACGCAGTATTTT

size: NA
J: TRBJ2-1
D: TRBD2
V: TRBV14
CDR3: CASSQGIAGGQSEQFF
DNA: TGTGCCAGCAGCCAAGGAATCGCGGGGGGGCAATCTGAGCAGTTCTTC

size: NA
J: TRBJ2-1
D: TRBD1
V: TRBV5-1
CDR3: CANQGTGTYNEQFF
DNA: TGCGCAAACCAGGGGACAGGGACCTACAATGAGCAGTTCTTC

size: many
J: TRBJ2-1
D: TRBD1
V: TRBV7-9
CDR3: CASSAYRDRGVHGQFF
DNA: TGTGCCAGCTCAGCTTACCGGGACAGGGGCGTTCACGGGCAGTTCTTC

size: NA
J: TRBJ2-7
D: NA
V: TRBV10-3
CDR3: CAISGTQGYEQYF
DNA: TGTGCCATCAGTGGTACCCAGGGCTACGAGCAGTACTTC

size: many
J: TRBJ1-2
D: NA
V: TRBV10-3
CDR3: CATLTSNNYGYTF
DNA: TGTGCCACCCTTACTTCCAACAACTATGGCTACACCTTC

size: NA
J: TRBJ2-1
D: TRBD2
V: TRBV9
CDR3: CASSAHSLAGGTYNEQFF
DNA: TGTGCCAGCAGCGCACATTCTCTAGCGGGGGGCACCTACAATGAGCAGTTCTTC

size: NA
J: TRBJ2-5
D: TRBD2
V: TRBV27
CDR3: CASSSLAGLQETQYF
DNA: TGTGCCAGCAGTTCCCTAGCGGGGCTACAAGAGACCCAGTACTTC

size: few
J: TRBJ2-5
D: TRBD1
V: TRBV2
CDR3: CASSRQGRAETQYF
DNA: TGTGCCAGCAGTCGACAGGGCCGGGCAGAGACCCAGTACTTC

size: NA
J: TRBJ2-3
D: NA
V: TRBV28
CDR3: CASWTESTDTQYF
DNA: TGTGCCAGTTGGACAGAAAGCACAGATACGCAGTATTTT

size: NA
J: TRBJ2-3
D: TRBD1
V: TRBV9
CDR3: CASSVQGGRADTQYF
DNA: TGTGCCAGCAGCGTCCAAGGGGGCCGCGCAGATACGCAGTATTTT

size: NA
J: TRBJ1-1
D: NA
V: TRBV10-3
CDR3: CAISGATPRAVTEAFF
DNA: TGTGCCATCAGTGGGGCAACCCCCCGAGCGGTCACTGAAGCTTTCTTT

size: NA
J: TRBJ2-2
D: TRBD1
V: TRBV6-6
CDR3: CASSKTRDSGELFF
DNA: TGTGCCAGCAGTAAAACCCGGGACAGTGGGGAGCTGTTTTTT

size: NA
J: TRBJ1-1
D: NA
V: TRBV20-1
CDR3: CSARDGGAGTEAFF
DNA: TGCAGTGCTAGAGATGGGGGGGCTGGCACTGAAGCTTTCTTT

size: NA
J: TRBJ1-2
D: NA
V: TRBV9
CDR3: CASTRTGNYGYTF
DNA: TGTGCCAGCACAAGAACAGGGAACTATGGCTACACCTTC

size: NA
J: TRBJ1-2
D: NA
V: TRBV7-9
CDR3: CASSITGLYGYTF
DNA: TGTGCCAGCAGCATCACAGGGCTCTATGGCTACACCTTC

size: few
J: TRBJ2-2
D: TRBD1
V: TRBV25-1
CDR3: CASSEYLGTVTGELFF
DNA: TGTGCCAGCAGTGAATATTTGGGGACAGTCACCGGGGAGCTGTTTTTT

size: few
J: TRBJ1-2
D: NA
V: TRBV10-3
CDR3: CAISDRPPSVWGYTF
DNA: TGTGCCATCAGTGATAGGCCGCCGTCTGTGTGGGGCTACACCTTC

size: few
J: TRBJ1-2
D: NA
V: TRBV20-1
CDR3: CSARYYSGDDNGYTF
DNA: TGCAGTGCTAGATATTACTCAGGGGACGACAATGGCTACACCTTC

size: NA
J: TRBJ2-7
D: NA
V: TRBV7-2
CDR3: CASSLDRVSYEQYF
DNA: TGTGCCAGCAGCTTAGATCGCGTTTCCTACGAGCAGTACTTC

size: NA
J: TRBJ2-7
D: TRBD1
V: TRBV24-1
CDR3: CATSDSGQGAGEQYF
DNA: TGTGCCACCAGTGATTCTGGACAGGGGGCCGGGGAGCAGTACTTC

size: NA
J: TRBJ2-6
D: NA
V: TRBV6-5
CDR3: CASRGQPGANVLTF
DNA: TGTGCCAGCAGAGGACAGCCTGGGGCCAACGTCCTGACTTTC

size: NA
J: TRBJ1-1
D: NA
V: TRBV3-1
CDR3: CASSFTRRGTEAFF
DNA: TGTGCCAGCAGTTTTACCCGGAGGGGCACTGAAGCTTTCTTT

size: NA
J: TRBJ2-1
D: TRBD2
V: TRBV4-3
CDR3: CASSQTSASYNEQFF
DNA: TGCGCCAGCAGCCAAACTAGCGCCTCCTACAATGAGCAGTTCTTC

size: NA
J: TRBJ1-4
D: TRBD1
V: TRBV2
CDR3: CASGDRGYEKLFF
DNA: TGTGCCAGCGGGGACAGGGGATATGAAAAACTGTTTTTT

size: NA
J: TRBJ2-5
D: TRBD1
V: TRBV25-1
CDR3: CASSEWGDRVKETQYF
DNA: TGTGCCAGCAGTGAATGGGGGGACAGGGTGAAAGAGACCCAGTACTTC

size: NA
J: TRBJ2-7
D: NA
V: TRBV2
CDR3: CASQRTSTYEQYF
DNA: TGTGCCAGCCAAAGGACCTCGACTTACGAGCAGTACTTC

size: NA
J: TRBJ2-1
D: TRBD2
V: TRBV5-1
CDR3: CASSLTSGSLNEQFF
DNA: TGCGCCAGCAGCCTGACTAGCGGGAGTCTAAATGAGCAGTTCTTC

size: NA
J: TRBJ1-5
D: NA
V: TRBV7-2
CDR3: CASSLVRQPQHF
DNA: TGTGCCAGCAGCTTAGTTCGGCAGCCCCAGCATTTT

size: few
J: TRBJ2-5
D: NA
V: TRBV14
CDR3: CASSLHRVKETQYF
DNA: TGTGCCAGCAGCCTGCATAGAGTAAAAGAGACCCAGTACTTC

size: many
J: TRBJ2-7
D: NA
V: TRBV7-9
CDR3: CASSSAGYEQYF
DNA: TGTGCCAGCAGCTCCGCGGGTTACGAGCAGTACTTC

size: NA
J: TRBJ1-1
D: NA
V: TRBV12-5
CDR3: CASSGIDTEAFF
DNA: TGTGCTAGTAGTGGAATCGACACTGAAGCTTTCTTT

size: NA
J: TRBJ2-5
D: NA
V: TRBV29-1
CDR3: CSVEGHQETQYF
DNA: TGCAGCGTCGAAGGACACCAAGAGACCCAGTACTTC

size: NA
J: TRBJ1-4
D: NA
V: TRBV21-1
CDR3: CASSLHRRGYWEKLFF
DNA: TGTGCCAGCAGCCTCCACCGACGGGGGTATTGGGAAAAACTGTTTTTT

size: few
J: TRBJ1-6
D: NA
V: TRBV7-2
CDR3: CASRAGLYNSPLHF
DNA: TGTGCCAGCAGGGCAGGGCTTTATAATTCACCCCTCCACTTT

size: NA
J: TRBJ2-5
D: TRBD1
V: TRBV14
CDR3: CASSLRQGADDIQETQYF
DNA: TGTGCCAGCAGCCTAAGACAGGGGGCGGATGATATCCAAGAGACCCAGTACTTC

size: NA
J: TRBJ1-1
D: TRBD1
V: TRBV12-3/TRBV12-4
CDR3: CASGGQSYTEAFF
DNA: TGTGCCAGCGGGGGACAGTCGTATACTGAAGCTTTCTTT

size: few
J: TRBJ2-2
D: TRBD1
V: TRBV13
CDR3: CASSSYRGPNTGELFF
DNA: TGTGCCAGCAGCTCGTACAGGGGCCCAAACACCGGGGAGCTGTTTTTT

size: NA
J: TRBJ2-3
D: NA
V: TRBV2
CDR3: CASRVGGGTDTQYF
DNA: TGTGCCAGCAGGGTAGGGGGGGGCACAGATACGCAGTATTTT